The 7 T cell receptor beta chains presented below share a single source sample, sequenced in a study of control samples from healthy donors and cancer patients. Only in-frame clones appear in the TCRdb table, and some are missing; sequencing was by immunoSEQ multiplex PCR. The sample consists of around 94,000 clones, about 88% of them appearing once. The sequenced material came from blood. The source of these receptors is a woman aged 45-65 years in good health.

CDR3 sequence (DNA): TGTGCCAGCTCCAAGGGCCGTAATAATTCACCCCTCCACTTT. As protein: CASSKGRNNSPLHF. V is TRBV18 and J is TRBJ1-6; D not certain. The V and J ends lost 6 bases and 5 bases respectively, with 11 bases between them. Germline V CDR1 and CDR2: KGHSH, LQKENI. The CDR3 spans 14 residues.

The CDR3 protein is CASSFSPDTANYGYTF. In DNA form, the CDR3 reads TGTGCCAGCAGCTTCTCCCCGGACACAGCTAACTATGGCTACACCTTC. The genes are TRBV7-2 and TRBJ1-2; the D gene is possibly TRBD1 (5 bases). The CDR3 spans 16 residues. The V gene's germline CDR1 is SGHTA and CDR2 FQGNSA. V lost 3 bases, J lost 0 bases, and 14 bases lay in between.

V is TRBV18 and J is TRBJ2-1, with TRBD2 matching over 9 bases. CDR1 and CDR2 (germline): KGHSH, LQKENI. CDR3 length: 16 amino acids. The trim removed 11 bases at V and 5 bases at J, leaving 16 bases unmatched. The CDR3 DNA reads as TGTGCCTCCTCACGCGGGGGTGGGACTAGCCACAATGAGCAGTTCTTC. It yields the protein CASSRGGGTSHNEQFF.

This clone was detected a few times. The rearrangement links TRBV18 to TRBJ2-3; tentative D call: TRBD1 (6 bases). V dropped 4 bases and J dropped 1 base, with 12 bases sitting between them. The CDR3 is 15 amino acids. The germline V gene encodes CDR1 KGHSH and CDR2 LQKENI. CDR3 in amino acids: CASSQQGGGTDTQYF. The CDR3, as DNA: TGTGCCAGCTCACAACAGGGTGGGGGCACAGATACGCAGTATTTT.

This clone was counted once. The CDR3 reads CASSSPGQGKNQPQHF. CDR3 nucleotides: TGTGCCAGTAGTTCGCCGGGACAGGGGAAAAATCAGCCCCAGCATTTT. V is TRBV19 and J is TRBJ1-5, with 10 bases matching TRBD1. Germline trimming cut 5 bases from V and 4 bases from J; bases unmatched to any gene: 8. Per the germline V gene, CDR1 is LNHDA and CDR2 is SQIVND (reference sequence). The CDR3 contains 16 residues.

The chain combines TRBV15 with TRBJ2-7; 8 bases agree with TRBD2. V shed 4 bases and J 0 bases; nucleotides not matched to a gene: 2. The CDR3 spans 14 residues. Germline V gene lookup returns CDR1 LNHNV and CDR2 YYDKDF (reference sequence). The CDR3 DNA is TGTGCCACCAGCATGCGGGGGGCCTCCTACGAGCAGTACTTC. Encoded protein: CATSMRGASYEQYF.

This clone was recorded a few times. This chain uses TRBV2 with TRBJ1-5, with 7 bases lining up with TRBD1. The CDR3 consists of 14 residues. Germline V CDR1 and CDR2: SNHLY, FYNNEI. J gave up 2 bases and V 6 bases, and 4 bases lay outside the gene matches. CDR3 sequence reads: CASSRQGGNQPQHF. CDR3 bases: TGTGCCAGCAGCCGACAGGGAGGCAATCAGCCCCAGCATTTT.